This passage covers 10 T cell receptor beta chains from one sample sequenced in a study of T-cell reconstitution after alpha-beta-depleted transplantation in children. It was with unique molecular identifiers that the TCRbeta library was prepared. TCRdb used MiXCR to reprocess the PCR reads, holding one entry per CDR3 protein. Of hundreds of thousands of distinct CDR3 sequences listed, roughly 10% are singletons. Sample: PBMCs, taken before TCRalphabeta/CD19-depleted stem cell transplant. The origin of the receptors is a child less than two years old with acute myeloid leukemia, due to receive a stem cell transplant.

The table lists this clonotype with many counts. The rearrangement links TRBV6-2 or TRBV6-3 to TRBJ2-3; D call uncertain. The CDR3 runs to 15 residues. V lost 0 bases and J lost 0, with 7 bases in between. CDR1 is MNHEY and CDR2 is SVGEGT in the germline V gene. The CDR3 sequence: CASSYSSVSTDTQYF. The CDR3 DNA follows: TGTGCCAGCAGTTACTCTTCAGTGAGCACAGATACGCAGTATTTT.

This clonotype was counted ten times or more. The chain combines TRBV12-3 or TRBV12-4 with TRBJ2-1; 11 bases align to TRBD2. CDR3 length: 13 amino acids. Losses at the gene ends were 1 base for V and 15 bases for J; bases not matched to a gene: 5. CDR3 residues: CASSLGLAGRPFF. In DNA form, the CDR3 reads TGTGCCAGCAGTTTAGGACTAGCGGGACGTCCGTTCTTC.

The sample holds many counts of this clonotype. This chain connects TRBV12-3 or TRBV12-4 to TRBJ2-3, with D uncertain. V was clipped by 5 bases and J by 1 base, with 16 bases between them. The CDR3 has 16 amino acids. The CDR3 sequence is CASSPTIHGGTDTQYF. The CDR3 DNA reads TGTGCCAGCAGTCCAACCATCCACGGAGGCACAGATACGCAGTATTTT.

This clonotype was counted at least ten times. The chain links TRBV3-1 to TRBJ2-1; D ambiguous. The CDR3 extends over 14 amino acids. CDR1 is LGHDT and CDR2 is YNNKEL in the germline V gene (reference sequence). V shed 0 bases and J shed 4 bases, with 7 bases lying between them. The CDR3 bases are TGTGCCAGCAGCCAAGATGGCAGTTACAATGAGCAGTTCTTC. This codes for CASSQDGSYNEQFF.

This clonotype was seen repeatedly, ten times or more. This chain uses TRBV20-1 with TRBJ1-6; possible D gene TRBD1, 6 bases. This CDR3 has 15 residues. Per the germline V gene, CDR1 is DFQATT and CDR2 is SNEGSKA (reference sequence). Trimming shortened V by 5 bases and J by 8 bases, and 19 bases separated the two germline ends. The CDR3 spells CSALSEGVWHSPLHF. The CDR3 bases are TGCAGTGCTCTAAGCGAGGGGGTTTGGCATTCACCCCTCCACTTT.

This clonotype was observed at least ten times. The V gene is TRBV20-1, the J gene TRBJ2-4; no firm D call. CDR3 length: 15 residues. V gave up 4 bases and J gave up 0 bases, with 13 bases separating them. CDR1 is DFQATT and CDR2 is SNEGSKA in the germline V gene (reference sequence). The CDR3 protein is CSAIPLDLAKNIQYF. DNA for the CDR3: TGCAGTGCTATCCCTCTTGACCTAGCCAAAAACATTCAGTACTTC.

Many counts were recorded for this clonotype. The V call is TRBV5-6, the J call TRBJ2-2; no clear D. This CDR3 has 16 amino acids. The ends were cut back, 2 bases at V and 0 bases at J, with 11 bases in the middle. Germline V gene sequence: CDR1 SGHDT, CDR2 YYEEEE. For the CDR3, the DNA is TGTGCCAGCAGCTTATGGCTTTCCCCGAACACCGGGGAGCTGTTTTTT. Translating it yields CASSLWLSPNTGELFF.

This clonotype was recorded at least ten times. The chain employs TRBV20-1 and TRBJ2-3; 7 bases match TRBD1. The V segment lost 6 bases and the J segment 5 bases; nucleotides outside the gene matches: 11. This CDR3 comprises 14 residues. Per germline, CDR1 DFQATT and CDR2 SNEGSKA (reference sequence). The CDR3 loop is CSAQGQVTLDTQYF. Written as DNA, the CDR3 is TGCAGTGCACAAGGACAGGTGACTTTAGATACGCAGTATTTT.

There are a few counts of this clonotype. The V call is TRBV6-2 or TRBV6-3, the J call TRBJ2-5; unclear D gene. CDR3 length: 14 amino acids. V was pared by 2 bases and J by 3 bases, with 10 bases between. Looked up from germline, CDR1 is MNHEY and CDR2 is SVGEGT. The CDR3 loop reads CASSYVNKKETQYF. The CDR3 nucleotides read TGTGCCAGCAGTTACGTCAATAAGAAAGAGACCCAGTACTTC.

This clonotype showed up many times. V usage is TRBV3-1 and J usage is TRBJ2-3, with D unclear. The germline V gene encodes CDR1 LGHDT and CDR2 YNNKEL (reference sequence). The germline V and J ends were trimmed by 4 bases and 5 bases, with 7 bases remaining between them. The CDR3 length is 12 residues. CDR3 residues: CASSRSRDTQYF. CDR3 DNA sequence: TGTGCCAGCAGCCGATCCCGAGATACGCAGTATTTT.